This record concerns one TCR beta chain sequence. As for time point: after neoadjuvant nivolumab, at surgical resection. Blood cells were analyzed directly, without culture or expansion. This record comes from a study of neoadjuvant anti-PD-1 for oral cavity cancer. Measured with immunoSEQ multiplex PCR; TCRdb has only the in-frame clones, and not every one. The sample includes several thousand clones, 60% to 75% of them seen just once. Between the trimmed V and J ends, which lost 2 bases and 5 bases, there was a span of 9 bases. CDR1 MNHEY and CDR2 SVGAGI come from the germline V gene. The CDR3 covers 13 residues.

This rearrangement joins TRBV6-5 to TRBJ2-5; D possibly corresponds to TRBD2 (5 bases). The sequence came from a person aged 40-85 years with oral cavity squamous cell carcinoma. Material: PBMCs, obtained after nivolumab (anti-PD-1) treatment. The CDR3 sequence is CASSYEGPETQYF. In DNA, the CDR3 is TGTGCCAGCAGTTACGAGGGTCCGGAGACCCAGTACTTC.